Below are 12 T cell receptor beta chains sequenced from a single sample in a study of blood T cells in healthy people across ages. PCR was performed a second time for 7 to 11 cycles using a sample-barcoded 5' primer and a J-beta primer mix. TCRdb processed the 5' RACE reads anew with MiXCR; each CDR3 protein has one entry. This sample has 1,500,000 or so distinct CDR3 sequences, with 59% found just once. Sample: blood. These receptors all stem from a man younger than 35 in good health.

The rearrangement uses TRBV20-1 and TRBJ1-2; 9 nucleotides match TRBD1. The CDR3 length is 14 residues. Germline CDR1 reads DFQATT; CDR2 reads SNEGSKA (reference sequence). V was clipped by 2 bases and J by 7 bases; unmatched bases: 8. CDR3 DNA sequence: TGCAGTGCTAGACACCCCGGGACAGGGACTGGCTACACCTTC. Its translation is CSARHPGTGTGYTF.

The CDR3, as DNA: TGTGCCAGCATCCGTGAAGCGGGGGACTACAATGAGCAGTACTTC. Translated: CASIREAGDYNEQYF. The V and J genes are TRBV7-2 and TRBJ2-1; 8 nucleotides match TRBD2. The J call may be wrong; the DNA end is better matched by TRBJ2-7. There are 15 residues in the CDR3. Germline CDR1 is SGHTA and CDR2 is FQGNSA.

J is TRBJ1-3 and V is TRBV12-3 or TRBV12-4; D gene uncertain. The CDR3 contains 15 residues. V was pared by 6 bases and J by 0 bases, with 12 bases between. The CDR3 bases are TGTGCCAGCAGCCTCAGACACAGCTCTGGAAACACCATATATTTT. Protein: CASSLRHSSGNTIYF.

This clonotype showed up just a few times. The chain joins TRBV12-3 or TRBV12-4 to TRBJ1-5; D unresolved. This CDR3 has 15 residues. The V and J ends lost 5 bases and 3 bases respectively, with 14 bases between them. The CDR3: CASSPGGGNNQPQHF. CDR3 in DNA: TGTGCCAGCAGTCCCGGTGGTGGTAACAATCAGCCCCAGCATTTT.

The rearrangement joins TRBV19 to TRBJ1-1; TRBD1 matches at 7 bases. The V segment lost 5 bases and the J segment 3 bases; nucleotides outside the gene matches: 6. The CDR3 length is 14 residues. CDR1 is LNHDA and CDR2 is SQIVND in the germline V gene (reference sequence). The CDR3 DNA reads as TGTGCCAGTAGTGCCAGACAGGGTCACACTGAAGCTTTCTTT. Amino acid sequence: CASSARQGHTEAFF. Full variable domain (rest looked up from reference TRBV19 and TRBJ1-1): DGGITQSPKYLFRKEGQNVTLSCEQNLNHDAMYWYRQDPGQGLRLIYYSQIVNDFQKGDIAEGYSVSREKKESFPLTVTSAQKNPTAFYLCASSARQGHTEAFFGQGTRLTVV.

The rearrangement links TRBV6-5 to TRBJ2-5; perhaps TRBD1 as D (5 bases). V was pared by 0 bases and J by 4 bases, with 12 bases between. The CDR3 consists of 15 residues. CDR1 is MNHEY, CDR2 SVGAGI, per germline. CDR3 protein: CASSYSGPGGETQYF. The CDR3 nucleotides are TGTGCCAGCAGTTACTCGGGGCCGGGTGGAGAGACCCAGTACTTC.

The chain carries TRBV4-2 and TRBJ1-2; 8 positions agree with TRBD1. The CDR3 consists of 14 residues. The ends lost 4 bases at V and 6 bases at J; junction bases unmatched: 7. Germline V CDR1 and CDR2: LGHNA, YNFKEQ. In nucleotides, the CDR3 is TGTGCCAGCAGCCCCTCGGACAGGGAAGATGGCTACACCTTC. This sequence encodes CASSPSDREDGYTF.

This clonotype was found many times. The V call is TRBV5-6, the J call TRBJ2-3; TRBD2 aligns across 11 bases. This CDR3 has 17 amino acids. Germline assignment: CDR1 SGHDT and CDR2 YYEEEE. The trim removed 4 bases at V and 6 bases at J, leaving 13 bases unmatched. The CDR3 DNA sequence: TGTGCCAGCAGCCACGACGGACTAGCGGGTTTGAGGGATACGCAGTATTTT. It codes for CASSHDGLAGLRDTQYF.

V and J are TRBV6-5 and TRBJ2-7; D gene ambiguous. CDR3 length equals 13 residues. Per germline, CDR1 MNHEY and CDR2 SVGAGI. V lost 0 bases, J lost 6 bases, and 9 bases lay in between. The CDR3 bases are TGTGCCAGCAGTTACTCACATACGGGCGAGCAGTACTTC. Encoded protein: CASSYSHTGEQYF.

The V and J genes are TRBV11-1 and TRBJ2-3; 11 positions match TRBD2. The CDR3 has 16 residues. V lost 6 bases and J lost 2; bases outside the gene matches: 7. The germline V gene encodes CDR1 SGHAT and CDR2 FQDESV (reference sequence). The CDR3 protein is CASRPGLADLTDTQYF. The CDR3 nucleotides are TGTGCCAGCAGACCGGGACTAGCGGATCTCACAGATACGCAGTATTTT.

With respect to this clonotype: Since no conserved phenylalanine or tryptophan closes the CDR3, a read error is the likely cause. The rearrangement links TRBV27 to TRBJ2-5; 7 bases line up with TRBD1. The germline gives CDR1 MNHEY, CDR2 SMNVEV (reference sequence). The junction had 8 bases not matched to a gene; V was cut back by 6 bases and J by 1 base. This CDR3 is built from 15 residues. CDR3 loop: CASRSGTVIQETQYL. DNA of the CDR3: TGTGCCAGCAGATCCGGGACAGTGATCCAAGAGACCCAGTACTTA.

V usage is TRBV28 and J usage is TRBJ2-7; D possibly corresponds to TRBD2 (6 bases). The J call may be incorrect, as the DNA end agrees better with TRBJ2-5. CDR1 and CDR2 from the germline V gene are MDHEN and SYDVKM. The CDR3 runs to 15 residues. The CDR3 region is CASSPDSGGDETQYF. CDR3 DNA sequence: TGTGCCAGCAGTCCCGATAGCGGCGGAGATGAGACCCAGTACTTC.